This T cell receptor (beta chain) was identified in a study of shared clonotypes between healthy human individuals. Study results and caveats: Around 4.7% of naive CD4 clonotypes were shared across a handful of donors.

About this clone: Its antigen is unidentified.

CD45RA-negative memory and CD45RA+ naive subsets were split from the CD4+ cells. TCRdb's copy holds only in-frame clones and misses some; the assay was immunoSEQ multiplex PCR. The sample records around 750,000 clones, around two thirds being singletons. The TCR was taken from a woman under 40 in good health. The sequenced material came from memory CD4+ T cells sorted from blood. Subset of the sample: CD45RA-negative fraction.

The CDR3 nucleotides are TGTGCCAGCAGCTTAGAGGTTTTAGGAAACACCGGGGAGCTGTTTTTT. Its protein is CASSLEVLGNTGELFF. This chain connects TRBV11-2 to TRBJ2-2, with unresolved D. Trimming shortened V by 0 bases and J by 2 bases, and 10 bases separated the two germline ends. There are 16 residues in the CDR3. Germline values: CDR1 SGHAT, CDR2 FQNNGV.